These 2 T cell receptor beta chains came from one sample sequenced in a study of T cell repertoires in cytomegalovirus infection. TCRdb analysed the reads with MiXCR anew, one entry per CDR3 protein. The sample holds about 830,000 distinct CDR3 sequences, approximately 32% seen once. Antigens for these TCRs are unknown. The starting material was cultured CD8+ T cells from PBMCs, obtained from culture after CMV antigen stimulation. The receptor source for this set is a human donor in good health (CMV status not recorded). Some clones in this sample may be carry-over from other donors' samples.

Only a few counts were recorded for this clonotype. The genes are TRBV12-3 or TRBV12-4 and TRBJ2-1; D might be TRBD1 (6 bases). The CDR3 runs to 12 residues. Trimming took 5 bases from V and 8 from J, leaving 10 bases between them. This chain's CDR3 is CASSDQGHEQFF. CDR3 DNA sequence: TGTGCCAGCAGTGACCAGGGGCATGAGCAGTTCTTC.

In its sample, this clonotype was seen many times. The rearrangement uses TRBV7-8 and TRBJ2-3, with D uncertain. The V end lost 0 bases, the J end lost 0 bases, and 10 bases lay between the germline ends. Germline V gene lookup returns CDR1 SGHVS and CDR2 FQNEAQ. CDR3 length: 16 residues. The CDR3 bases are TGTGCCAGCAGCTTAGCGTCCGGGTTGAGCACAGATACGCAGTATTTT. This translates into CASSLASGLSTDTQYF.